This T cell receptor beta chain was retrieved from a study of naive and memory T cell subsets. The SP2 primer and nested alpha and beta constant region primers amplified ligated cDNA in four rounds. TCRdb processed the UMI-ligation and nested PCR reads anew with MiXCR; each CDR3 protein has one entry. The sample includes around 25,000 distinct CDR3 sequences, nearly 6% seen only once; the top ten take 6.2%. The length of the CDR3 is 15 residues. The V and J ends lost 0 bases and 2 bases respectively, with 11 bases between them. Germline V gene sequence: CDR1 SGHTA, CDR2 FQGNSA. Treatment: skin biopsy from PPD injection site in Mantoux-positive individual. TCR cDNA received a 3' ligated oligonucleotide that carried a UMI. Biopsied sites were PPD injections in people with a positive Mantoux test. This clonotype was detected many times.

The chain carries TRBV7-2 and TRBJ2-7; D unresolved. This TCR derives from an adult in good health. The sequences come from skin, collected from a tuberculin skin test site. As DNA, the CDR3 is TGTGCCAGCAGCTTAGCGACGGACCCAACCTACGAGCAGTACTTC. It specifies CASSLATDPTYEQYF.